The source of this T cell receptor beta chain is a study of blood T cell repertoires in COVID-19. The data were produced by immunoSEQ multiplex PCR, yet TCRdb's version contains in-frame clones alone and is incomplete. In the table there are 150,000 to 250,000 clones, roughly four fifths of which are singletons. This clone was observed once. The CDR3 covers 13 residues. V lost 0 bases, J lost 4 bases, and 6 bases lay in between. Germline-derived CDR1 and CDR2 are SGHDN and FVKESK. Material for sequencing was PBMCs or T cells enriched from blood (not recorded which). The rearrangement joins TRBV14 to TRBJ1-2, with D unclear. This receptor was taken from a middle-aged man who had recovered from COVID-19. The CDR3 coding sequence is TGTGCCAGCAGCCAAGATCAGGCCTATGGCTACACCTTC. It yields the protein CASSQDQAYGYTF. Combining the CDR3 with reference TRBV14 and TRBJ1-2 gives the whole variable domain EAGVTQFPSHSVIEKGQTVTLRCDPISGHDNLYWYRRVMGKEIKFLLHFVKESKQDESGMPNNRFLAERTGGTYSTLKVQPAELEDSGVYFCASSQDQAYGYTFGSGTRLTVV.